These T cell receptor beta chains were read from a single sample in a study of early T cells in non-severe SARS-CoV-2 infection. Via MiXCR, TCRdb re-called the 5' RACE reads, giving one row per CDR3 protein. The sample records tens of thousands of distinct CDR3 sequences, just under 15% being singletons. Sequencing input: whole blood. The receptors shown here come from an adult who was a healthcare worker with PCR-confirmed SARS-CoV-2 infection or an uninfected control (not recorded which). CDR3s include the opening cysteine and the closing phenylalanine or tryptophan. The D gene is left open where the match is weak. Only some rows state a clone size, as once, few, many or a class for expanded clones.

V: TRBV10-2
size: -
D: -
J: TRBJ2-1
DNA: TGCGCCAGCAGTCCTTTTGCTTGGGAGCAGTTCTTC
CDR3: CASSPFAWEQFF

V: TRBV11-2
size: many
D: -
J: TRBJ2-2
DNA: TGTGCCAGCAGCCCAGGAGCCACCGTGAACACCGGGGAGCTGTTTTTT
CDR3: CASSPGATVNTGELFF

V: TRBV4-1
size: -
D: TRBD2
J: TRBJ2-1
DNA: TGCGCCAGCAGCCATCTAGCGGGTTTATACAATGAGCAGTTCTTC
CDR3: CASSHLAGLYNEQFF

V: TRBV20-1
size: -
D: -
J: TRBJ2-3
DNA: TGCAGTGCTCGTTGGACACTGCAGGGAGATACGCAGTATTTT
CDR3: CSARWTLQGDTQYF

V: TRBV19
size: many
D: -
J: TRBJ2-7
DNA: TGTGCCAGTATGAAGGGGACCTACGAGCAGTACTTC
CDR3: CASMKGTYEQYF

V: TRBV7-2
size: few
D: TRBD1
J: TRBJ1-6
DNA: TGTGCCAGCAGCTTGGACAGGGGCTCCTATAATTCACCCCTCCACTTT
CDR3: CASSLDRGSYNSPLHF

V: TRBV10-3
size: few
D: -
J: TRBJ1-5
DNA: TGTGCCATCAGTGAGCTTGGGCAGACGCCGTCCGGGGGCAATCAGCCCCAGCATTTT
CDR3: CAISELGQTPSGGNQPQHF

V: TRBV28
size: -
D: TRBD1
J: TRBJ2-7
DNA: TGTGCCAGCAGTGGGACAGGGTTTTGGTACGAGCAGTACTTC
CDR3: CASSGTGFWYEQYF

V: TRBV7-8
size: few
D: -
J: TRBJ2-5
DNA: TGTGCCAGCAGCCCGAGAGGAAGGCGGGAGACCCAGTACTTC
CDR3: CASSPRGRRETQYF

V: TRBV7-9
size: -
D: -
J: TRBJ1-1
DNA: TGTGCCAGCAACCTGGACCAGGCTACTGAAGCTTTCTTT
CDR3: CASNLDQATEAFF

V: TRBV4-1
size: few
D: -
J: TRBJ1-1
DNA: TGCGCCAGCAGCCAAGATCAGGCTGAGAACACTGAAGCTTTCTTT
CDR3: CASSQDQAENTEAFF

V: TRBV7-8
size: few
D: -
J: TRBJ1-1
DNA: TGTGCCAGCAGCCCCGTAGGGTACTCAGGGGTGAACACTGAAGCTTTCTTT
CDR3: CASSPVGYSGVNTEAFF

V: TRBV12-3/TRBV12-4
size: few
D: -
J: TRBJ2-7
DNA: TGTGCCAGCAGTTTAATGTCAGGACAAAGCTTGGGGGAGCAGTACTTC
CDR3: CASSLMSGQSLGEQYF

V: TRBV15
size: few
D: -
J: TRBJ2-7
DNA: TGTGCCACCAGCAGAGGAGACTGGTCCTACGAGCAGTACTTC
CDR3: CATSRGDWSYEQYF

V: TRBV2
size: few
D: -
J: TRBJ2-1
DNA: TGTGCCAGCAGTGGGGGTAGGGCGCAGTTCTTC
CDR3: CASSGGRAQFF

V: TRBV12-3/TRBV12-4
size: -
D: -
J: TRBJ1-1
DNA: TGTGCCAGCAGGCACACAGGGTACACTGAAGCTTTCTTT
CDR3: CASRHTGYTEAFF

V: TRBV5-5
size: few
D: TRBD1
J: TRBJ2-6
DNA: TGTGCCAGCAGCTTGGCGGGGACAGGGAATCTTGGTGGGGCCAACGTCCTGACTTTC
CDR3: CASSLAGTGNLGGANVLTF

V: TRBV20-1
size: -
D: -
J: TRBJ1-4
DNA: TGCAGTGCTAGAGAACTGTATAATGAAAAACTGTTTTTT
CDR3: CSARELYNEKLFF

V: TRBV29-1
size: -
D: -
J: TRBJ2-2
DNA: TGCAGTGGACAGGAGGGAAACACCGGGGAGCTGTTTTTT
CDR3: CSGQEGNTGELFF

V: TRBV12-3/TRBV12-4
size: many
D: TRBD1
J: TRBJ1-1
DNA: TGTGCCAGCAGTCCGGGACAGGGGTACACTGAAGCTTTCTTT
CDR3: CASSPGQGYTEAFF

V: TRBV4-3
size: -
D: TRBD1
J: TRBJ1-2
DNA: TGCGCCAGCAGCCAAGATATAAGGACAGGGAATGGCTACACCTTC
CDR3: CASSQDIRTGNGYTF

V: TRBV7-9
size: -
D: -
J: TRBJ2-3
DNA: TGTGCCAGCAGCACGACCGTTCCAGATACGCAGTATTTT
CDR3: CASSTTVPDTQYF

V: TRBV7-2
size: -
D: -
J: TRBJ1-1
DNA: TGTGCCAGCAGCTCGACAAGGAACACTGAAGCTTTCTTT
CDR3: CASSSTRNTEAFF

V: TRBV6-1
size: many
D: -
J: TRBJ1-5
DNA: TGTGCCAGCAACCCGACAGGATCCAATCAGCCCCAGCATTTT
CDR3: CASNPTGSNQPQHF

V: TRBV20-1
size: many
D: -
J: TRBJ1-6
DNA: TGCAGTGCTAGCCGGGGGGCCGATTCACCCCTCCACTTT
CDR3: CSASRGADSPLHF

V: TRBV6-5
size: -
D: -
J: TRBJ2-7
DNA: TGTGCCAGCAGTTATCGGGGCCGGGACGTCTACGAGCAGTACTTC
CDR3: CASSYRGRDVYEQYF

V: TRBV10-3
size: few
D: TRBD1
J: TRBJ2-1
DNA: TGTGCCATCAGGCGTTGGACAGGGACGTCCGGCTCCTACAATGAGCAGTTCTTC
CDR3: CAIRRWTGTSGSYNEQFF

V: TRBV28
size: few
D: -
J: TRBJ2-7
DNA: TGTGCCAGTCCCTCCTACGAGCAGTACTTC
CDR3: CASPSYEQYF

V: TRBV2
size: -
D: -
J: TRBJ2-2
DNA: TGTGCCAGCGGGATTTCCGGGGAGCTGTTTTTT
CDR3: CASGISGELFF

V: TRBV6-1
size: -
D: TRBD1
J: TRBJ2-5
DNA: TGTGCCAGCAGTCCGACAGGGATGGAGACCCAGTACTTC
CDR3: CASSPTGMETQYF

V: TRBV7-9
size: -
D: TRBD2
J: TRBJ2-1
DNA: TGTGCCAGCAGCTTATCGACCCTAGGGACTAGCGGGAGTAGCCATGAGCAGTTCTTC
CDR3: CASSLSTLGTSGSSHEQFF

V: TRBV4-3
size: few
D: TRBD2
J: TRBJ2-3
DNA: TGCGCCAGCACGCTAGGGAGCGGGAGGACAGATACGCAGTATTTT
CDR3: CASTLGSGRTDTQYF

V: TRBV18
size: few
D: -
J: TRBJ1-4
DNA: TGTGCCAGCTCACCACGGGTAGGGACCAATGAAAAACTGTTTTTT
CDR3: CASSPRVGTNEKLFF

V: TRBV6-2/TRBV6-3
size: few
D: TRBD1
J: TRBJ2-7
DNA: TGTGCCAGCAGTTACCCCGCAGGGGGCGGATACGAGCAGTACTTC
CDR3: CASSYPAGGGYEQYF

V: TRBV4-1
size: -
D: TRBD1
J: TRBJ1-4
DNA: TGCGCCAGCAGCCAAGTCCCCGAGGACAGGGAAAAACTGTTTTTT
CDR3: CASSQVPEDREKLFF

V: TRBV11-3
size: many
D: TRBD2
J: TRBJ2-1
DNA: TGTGCCAGCAGCTTAACTAGCGGGATGGGGGACAATGAGCAGTTCTTC
CDR3: CASSLTSGMGDNEQFF

V: TRBV6-6
size: few
D: -
J: TRBJ1-4
DNA: TGTGCCAGCAGTTATTCTGGTGGGAGTGGTGAAAAACTGTTTTTT
CDR3: CASSYSGGSGEKLFF